Listed here is a single T cell receptor beta chain. Its antigen remains unidentified. The sample is drawn from a study of T cell responses to AZD1222 COVID-19 vaccine. The CDR3 runs to 13 residues. V was pared by 3 bases and J by 0 bases, with 3 bases between. Study-wide results and caveats: White British ancestry dominated among donors, who included more females, and clonal diversity was possibly underestimated. Two AZD1222 administrations were followed by greater Spike-specific TCR breadth and depth. Sampling captured repertoires only after the peak T cell response.

Method: immunoSEQ multiplex PCR; TCRdb's copy keeps in-frame clones and lacks some. The table shows around 130,000 clones, with more than 80% occurring only once. The chain recombines TRBV12-3 or TRBV12-4 with TRBJ1-3; no clear D gene. The input for sequencing was peripheral blood, taken 28 days after the second dose of the MenACWY control vaccine. The sequence came from an adult who received the MenACWY meningococcal vaccine as a control. In nucleotides, the CDR3 is TGTGCCAGCAGTTTCTCCTCTGGAAACACCATATATTTT. Residues: CASSFSSGNTIYF.